This is a list of T cell receptor beta chains from one sample in a study of regulatory T cells in long-lasting Graves disease. Via MiXCR, TCRdb re-called the multiplex PCR reads, giving one row per CDR3 protein. The repertoire holds some 370,000 distinct CDR3 sequences, 20% seen once, with under 25% in the top ten. The sequences come from peripheral blood mononuclear cells (PBMCs), collected when the disease was refractory, from a patient treated with antithyroid drugs. The receptors here all came from a female donor with Graves disease. CDR3s include the opening cysteine and the closing phenylalanine or tryptophan. The D gene is left open where the match is weak. Only some rows state a clone size, as once, few, many or a class for expanded clones.

d_call j_call clone_size v_call cdr3_nt cdr3_aa
TRBD1 TRBJ1-3 . TRBV28 TGTGCCAGCAGCCGTAGACAGGGGGCTGGAAACACCATATATTTT CASSRRQGAGNTIYF
TRBD2 TRBJ2-7 . TRBV7-2 TGTGCCAGCAGCTGGAAGCTAGCGGGGGTCACATCCGACGAGCAGTACTTC CASSWKLAGVTSDEQYF
. TRBJ2-7 . TRBV7-9 TGTGCCAGCAGCGTCGACACTTACGAGCAGTACTTC CASSVDTYEQYF
TRBD1 TRBJ2-7 few TRBV30 TGTGCCTGGACCTACGGGACAGGGCCCTACGAGCAGTACTTC CAWTYGTGPYEQYF
TRBD2 TRBJ2-2 many TRBV6-5 TGTGCCAGCAGTTATGGACAGGGACTAGCGGGATTATTAAGCACCGGGGAGCTGTTTTTT CASSYGQGLAGLLSTGELFF
. TRBJ2-5 many TRBV7-2 TGTGCCAGCAGCGGAGGTGGCCCTGAGACCCAGTACTTC CASSGGGPETQYF
TRBD1 TRBJ1-5 few TRBV20-1 TGCAGTGCTAGAGATGCCGGGACAGGGCTCAATCAGCCCCAGCATTTT CSARDAGTGLNQPQHF
. TRBJ1-1 many TRBV28 TGTGCCAGCAGTTCCTCGAACACTGAAGCTTTCTTT CASSSSNTEAFF
. TRBJ2-7 . TRBV20-1 TGCAGTGCTAGAAAAGAACAGCCAAGGAACGAGCAGTACTTC CSARKEQPRNEQYF
TRBD2 TRBJ2-7 many TRBV5-1 TGCGCCAGCAAACTAGAACCGGGAGGCTTCTACGAGCAGTACTTC CASKLEPGGFYEQYF
TRBD1 TRBJ1-2 few TRBV7-6 TGTGCCAGCAGCGGGACAGACGACTATGGCTACACCTTC CASSGTDDYGYTF